This TCR beta chain was profiled in a study of beta chain features in type 1 diabetes (dated by TCRdb to between 2017 and 2018). As for the study more broadly: No differences in mean age, gender distribution, total cell number or subset yield were found between patients and healthy donors. A total of roughly 98,000,000 sorted cells were examined across all samples, and a strong correlation was observed between cell number per subset and RNA yield. The study compared TCRB repertoires of sorted circulating CD4+ T cell subsets between recently diagnosed type 1 diabetes patients and matched healthy donors. Regulatory and stem cell-like memory subsets were isolated from only 8 patients and about 8 healthy donors, whereas naive and central memory subsets came from all 30 or so donors. Here is what the overall study found, with its caveats: PCR might favor shorter templates, but patient and control samples were amplified and corrected together, so any skew would affect both groups equally. Because cDNA was sequenced instead of genomic DNA, highly expressing activated cells could be over-represented, though the groups showed no difference in activation or CD3 levels. Because small numbers of individuals were included in the HLA sub-analyses, any influence of HLA type on TCRB rearrangement was left unresolved. Naive, central memory and regulatory TCRB repertoires appeared to be more alike among patients than among healthy donors. At VDJ recombination sites, patients with type 1 diabetes made fewer insertions and deleted more nucleotides, a pattern implying thymic rearrangement abnormalities. A moderate but significant shortening of TCRB CDR3 length was observed in type 1 diabetes patients in all four CD4+ subsets.

The entire amount of isolated RNA was reverse transcribed using the High Capacity cDNA Reverse Transcription Kit, so the sequenced TCRB transcripts were expressed ones. Naive, central memory and regulatory T cell samples underwent deep immunoSEQ sequencing, averaging approximately 3.5 million total reads per sample. Sorted cells were lysed in RLT buffer, and RNA was extracted using DNase-treated RNeasy Micro or Mini kits according to cell number. To prevent cross-contamination, every cell subset was processed on its own, while patient and healthy donor samples were processed together. The immunoSEQ multiplex PCR was used to amplify TCRB sequences from cDNA, generating 87-bp fragments that spanned the CDR3 region. Sequencing of the amplicons was performed on the Illumina HiSeq platform. Under the source paper's analysis protocol: Synthetic template baselines were used to correct PCR bias computationally, reads within Hamming distance 2 were collapsed, and singletons that could not be merged were discarded. Reads were aligned against IMGT to assign V, D and J genes, CDR3 length and insertions or deletions at six rearrangement sites. Within each subset, clonotype counts were normalized to sorted cell number, and only after that were true diversity and Gini coefficients computed with the tcR R package. The overlap coefficient, calculated on TCRB nucleotide sequences, was used to quantify repertoire sharing. TCRdb provides this immuneACCESS table in a form limited to in-frame rearrangements. Some clones are lacking; in checked studies, under half of them reflect an unresolved V gene, and why the rest are absent is not known. V and J calls and clone size come straight from that table; D and trimming were deduced from the DNA. Present in this sample are roughly 170,000 clones, more than 10% of which were seen just once. 0.62% of the sample belongs to the ten largest clones.

This clone has more than one count but fewer than ten. Its antigen is still unknown. No base quality information exists; no much larger clone differs at one position. From the cysteine through the phenylalanine, the CDR3 covers 15 amino acids. Only CDR3 DNA remains: 45 bases, in frame from the first base. Compared with germline, V lacks 1 base and J lacks 5 bases; bases without a gene match: 0. According to the germline V gene (reference sequence), CDR1 reads SEHNR and CDR2 reads FQNEAQ. A single peripheral blood draw of roughly 0.11 L on average was collected from each donor into heparinised tubes. A BD FACSAria II was used to sort naive, central memory, regulatory and stem cell-like memory CD4+ T cells with a panel that included CD45RO, CCR7, CD25, CD127, CD95 and CD27. All sorted populations exceeded 98% purity. PBMCs were isolated immediately by Lymphoprep density gradient centrifugation and stained directly without culture. To minimize batch effects, samples were stained and sorted in pairs, one healthy donor with one patient per experiment.

The source of this sequence is a young woman in good health. The receptor chain draws on TRBV7-9 and TRBJ2-1, and 12 junctional nucleotides match TRBD2. What was sequenced was central memory CD4+ T cells from blood. The DNA sequence reads TGTGCCAGCAGCTTAGGACTAGCGGGAGACAATGAGCAGTTCTTC. It codes for CASSLGLAGDNEQFF.